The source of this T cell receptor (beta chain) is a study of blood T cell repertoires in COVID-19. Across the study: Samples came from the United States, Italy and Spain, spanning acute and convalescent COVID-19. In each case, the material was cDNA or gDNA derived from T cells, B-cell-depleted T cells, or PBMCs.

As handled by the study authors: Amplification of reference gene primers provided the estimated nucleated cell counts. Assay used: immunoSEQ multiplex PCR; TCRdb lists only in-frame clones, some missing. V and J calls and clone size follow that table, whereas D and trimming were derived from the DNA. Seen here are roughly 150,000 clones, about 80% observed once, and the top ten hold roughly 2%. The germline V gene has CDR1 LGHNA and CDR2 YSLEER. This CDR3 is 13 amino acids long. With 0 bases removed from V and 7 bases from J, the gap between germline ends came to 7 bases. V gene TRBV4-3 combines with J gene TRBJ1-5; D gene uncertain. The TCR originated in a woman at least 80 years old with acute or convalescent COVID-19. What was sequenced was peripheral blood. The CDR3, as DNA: TGCGCCAGCAGCCAAGATGTACGGCAGCCCCAGCATTTT. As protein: CASSQDVRQPQHF.